These 30 T cell receptor beta chains were sequenced from one sample in a study of T cell repertoires in aging, cancer and after chemotherapy. Amplification of TCR beta used genomic DNA extracted from peripheral blood. TRB rearrangements spanning V, D and J were amplified using mixed TRB-A/B primers. Each CDR3 protein is one row after TCRdb ran MiXCR on the multiplex PCR reads. The profile shows about 3,300 distinct CDR3 sequences, around 20% of them singletons. Sample: blood. Receptor source: a human donor with a blood cancer.

By its share, this clonotype is medium-sized (0.01 to 0.1%). The rearrangement uses TRBV15 and TRBJ1-1, with 10 nucleotides matching TRBD1. Looked up from germline, CDR1 is LNHNV and CDR2 is YYDKDF (reference sequence). J was trimmed by 1 base and V by 1 base; bases with no gene match: 9. CDR3 length equals 18 residues. The CDR3 region is CATSRATGGPRRNTEAFF. The CDR3 DNA is TGTGCCACCAGCAGAGCGACAGGGGGCCCTCGGAGGAACACTGAAGCTTTCTTT.

On this clonotype itself: A read error is possible here, since a much larger clone lies one base away. The rearrangement links TRBV5-4 to TRBJ2-1; 14 bases fit TRBD2. Germline CDR1 and CDR2: SGHNT and YYREEE (reference sequence). With V trimmed by 5 bases and J by 5 bases, 3 bases remained unmatched. The CDR3 is 15 amino acids. The CDR3, as DNA: TGTGCCAGCAGGTGGGGACTAGCGGGAGACAATGAGCAGTTCTTC. It codes for CASRWGLAGDNEQFF.

This clonotype came up a few times. The genes are TRBV18 and TRBJ2-5; D unresolved. CDR3 length equals 14 residues. Germline V lookup: CDR1 KGHSH, CDR2 LQKENI. Trimming shortened V by 1 base and J by 0 bases, and 6 bases separated the two germline ends. The CDR3 loop reads CASSPRRNQETQYF. The CDR3 DNA reads as TGTGCCAGCTCACCACGGAGAAACCAAGAGACCCAGTACTTC.

By frequency in the sample, this clonotype is medium-sized. In DNA form, the CDR3 reads TGTGCCAGCAGGGAACTGGCTGAAGCTTTCTTT. Protein sequence: CASRELAEAFF. V gene TRBV6-2 or TRBV6-3 combines with J gene TRBJ1-1, with D hard to call. V lost 6 bases and J 6 bases, leaving 8 bases between the germline ends. The CDR3 extends over 11 amino acids. CDR1 is MNHEY and CDR2 is SVGEGT in the germline V gene.

By frequency in the sample, this clonotype is medium-sized. The chain employs TRBV6-1 and TRBJ1-5; the D is unclear. From germline, CDR1 is MNHNS and CDR2 SASEGT. The V end was cut by 0 bases, the J end by 4 bases, with 10 bases between. The CDR3 contains 15 residues. CDR3 amino acids: CASSEARTENQPQHF. In nucleotides, the CDR3 is TGTGCCAGCAGTGAAGCGCGGACGGAAAATCAGCCCCAGCATTTT.

The rearrangement uses TRBV14 and TRBJ2-1; D is uncertain. The ends were cut back, 4 bases at V and 9 bases at J, with 10 bases in the middle. CDR1 is SGHDN, CDR2 FVKESK, per germline. The CDR3 has 12 residues. CDR3 amino acids: CASSPLGSEQFF. The CDR3 coding sequence is TGTGCCAGCAGCCCACTGGGTAGTGAGCAGTTCTTC.

The chain has TRBV14 and TRBJ2-3; D is perhaps TRBD1 (5 bases). The germline V and J ends were trimmed by 2 bases and 0 bases, with 12 bases remaining between them. Germline V lookup: CDR1 SGHDN, CDR2 FVKESK. This CDR3 region has 16 residues. In nucleotides, the CDR3 is TGTGCCAGCAGCCAACAGGGCGCGTCTAGCACAGATACGCAGTATTTT. As protein: CASSQQGASSTDTQYF.

Within the sample, this clonotype is medium-sized (0.01 to 0.1%). The rearrangement links TRBV6-5 to TRBJ1-5; a weak D match, TRBD1 (5 bases). The germline CDR1 and CDR2 sequences are MNHEY and SVGAGI. The CDR3 length is 16 residues. The V and J ends lost 2 bases and 2 bases respectively, with 13 bases between them. The CDR3 nucleotides read TGTGCCAGCAGTTACGATTCCCTACAGGGCAATCAGCCCCAGCATTTT. Amino acids: CASSYDSLQGNQPQHF.

V usage is TRBV5-1 and J usage is TRBJ1-2; TRBD1 agrees at 11 bases. V shed 0 bases, J shed 8 bases, and the junction held 3 bases outside the gene matches. The germline V gene has CDR1 SGHRS and CDR2 YFSETQ. This CDR3 is built from 14 residues. CDR3 amino acids: CASSLGTGGGGYTF. The CDR3 bases are TGCGCCAGCAGCTTGGGGACAGGGGGCGGAGGCTACACCTTC.

About this clonotype: Just one base apart from a much larger clone, this may be a read error. This sequence joins TRBV6-5 and TRBJ1-2, with 7 bases that match TRBD1. With V trimmed by 6 bases and J by 4 bases, 8 bases remained unmatched. The CDR3 covers 14 residues. Looked up from germline, CDR1 is MNHEY and CDR2 is SVGAGI. In nucleotides, the CDR3 is TGTGCCAGCAGCCAGGAGCAGGGGGTCTATGGCTACACCTTC. Its translation is CASSQEQGVYGYTF.

Sample share makes this clonotype medium-sized (0.01 to 0.1%). The V gene is TRBV28, the J gene TRBJ2-5; D gene uncertain. V dropped 6 bases and J dropped 2 bases, with 13 bases sitting between them. Germline-derived CDR1 and CDR2 are MDHEN and SYDVKM. The CDR3 loop spans 14 amino acids. Here the CDR3 reads CASSTRRGQETQYF. In DNA form, the CDR3 reads TGTGCCAGCAGCACCCGGCGCGGACAAGAGACCCAGTACTTC. Variable domain in full (rest from reference TRBV28 and TRBJ2-5): DVKVTQSSRYLVKRTGEKVFLECVQDMDHENMFWYRQDPGLGLRLIYFSYDVKMKEKGDIPEGYSVSREKKERFSLILESASTNQTSMYLCASSTRRGQETQYFGPGTRLLVL.

V gene TRBV24-1 combines with J gene TRBJ1-5, with 9 bases identical to TRBD1. The trim removed 5 bases at V and 6 bases at J, leaving 7 bases unmatched. This CDR3 is built from 15 residues. CDR1 is KGHDR and CDR2 is SFDVKD in the germline V gene. For the CDR3, the DNA is TGTGCCACCAGTGCGGTGACAGGGGGAAGTCAGCCCCAGCATTTT. This codes for CATSAVTGGSQPQHF.

In its sample, this clonotype was seen a few times. The genes are TRBV5-1 and TRBJ2-1; TRBD1 matches 7 bases. In germline, CDR1 is SGHRS, CDR2 YFSETQ. V lost 4 bases, J lost 2 bases, and 9 bases stayed unmatched. This CDR3 contains 16 residues. CDR3 in DNA: TGCGCCAGCAGCGTGCAGACAGGGATAACCTACAATGAGCAGTTCTTC. Its translation is CASSVQTGITYNEQFF.

This chain joins TRBV5-1 and TRBJ2-3; 12 bases line up with TRBD2. The germline CDR1 and CDR2 sequences are SGHRS and YFSETQ. This CDR3 is 17 amino acids long. With V trimmed by 1 base and J by 4 bases, 7 bases remained unmatched. Written as DNA, the CDR3 is TGCGCCAGCAGCTTGCTAGCGGGGGGGCCTGGTGCAGATACGCAGTATTTT. Protein: CASSLLAGGPGADTQYF.

The CDR3 sequence is CATSDTGQGETQYF. Written as DNA, the CDR3 is TGTGCCACCAGTGACACGGGACAGGGGGAGACCCAGTACTTC. The rearrangement uses TRBV24-1 and TRBJ2-5; 10 positions match TRBD1. This CDR3 comprises 14 residues. Germline V gene lookup returns CDR1 KGHDR and CDR2 SFDVKD. Trimming removed 4 bases from V and 5 bases from J; junction bases left unmatched: 3.

This clonotype has just a few counts. The V gene is TRBV14, the J gene TRBJ1-1; D gene uncertain. Trimming took 5 bases from V and 0 from J, leaving 13 bases between them. Germline V gene sequence: CDR1 SGHDN, CDR2 FVKESK. This CDR3 spans 15 amino acids. As DNA, the CDR3 is TGTGCCAGCAGCTCAGGTGCCTACATGAACACTGAAGCTTTCTTT. Protein: CASSSGAYMNTEAFF.

This clonotype is medium-sized (0.01 to 0.1%) in the sample. V is TRBV27 and J is TRBJ2-1, with D unclear. The CDR3 contains 11 residues. V shed 6 bases and J shed 10 bases, with 10 bases lying between them. The germline gives CDR1 MNHEY, CDR2 SMNVEV (reference sequence). The CDR3 loop is CASSLLNEQFF. DNA of the CDR3: TGTGCCAGCAGCCTCCTTAACGAGCAGTTCTTC.

By share, this clonotype ranks as medium-sized. J is TRBJ2-3 and V is TRBV18, with D perhaps matching TRBD1 (6 bases). CDR1 is KGHSH, CDR2 LQKENI, per germline. With 2 bases removed from V and 4 bases from J, the gap between germline ends came to 7 bases. The CDR3 covers 13 residues. As DNA, the CDR3 is TGTGCCAGCTCACCAGGGACATCAGATACGCAGTATTTT. It translates to CASSPGTSDTQYF. The complete variable domain, with remaining parts taken from reference TRBV18 and TRBJ2-3, reads NAGVMQNPRHLVRRRGQEARLRCSPMKGHSHVYWYRQLPEEGLKFMVYLQKENIIDESGMPKERFSAEFPKEGPSILRIQQVVRGDSAAYFCASSPGTSDTQYFGPGTRLTVL.

This chain links TRBV28 with TRBJ2-3; TRBD1 matches at 8 bases. After removal of 5 bases from V and 3 bases from J, the junction contained 7 bases not matched to a gene. Germline V gene data show CDR1 as MDHEN and CDR2 as SYDVKM. This CDR3 has 15 amino acids. The CDR3 loop reads CASSLQGARTDTQYF. In DNA form, the CDR3 reads TGTGCCAGCAGTCTTCAGGGGGCTCGGACAGATACGCAGTATTTT.

The chain links TRBV28 to TRBJ1-3, with 11 bases that match TRBD1. Germline V gene sequence: CDR1 MDHEN, CDR2 SYDVKM. V shed 7 bases and J 3 bases; nucleotides not matched to a gene: 8. This CDR3 has 16 amino acids. CDR3 DNA: TGTGCCAGCAAGGAGGACAGGGGGCTCAGTGGAAACACCATATATTTT. It translates to CASKEDRGLSGNTIYF. Variable domain in full (rest from reference TRBV28 and TRBJ1-3): DVKVTQSSRYLVKRTGEKVFLECVQDMDHENMFWYRQDPGLGLRLIYFSYDVKMKEKGDIPEGYSVSREKKERFSLILESASTNQTSMYLCASKEDRGLSGNTIYFGEGSWLTVV.

Sample share makes this clonotype medium-sized. The chain recombines TRBV6-5 with TRBJ2-1; tentative D call: TRBD2 (6 bases). Germline V gene data show CDR1 as MNHEY and CDR2 as SVGAGI. With 2 bases removed from V and 12 bases from J, the gap between germline ends came to 8 bases. This CDR3 spans 11 amino acids. The CDR3 sequence: CASSYMGGQFF. The CDR3 DNA reads as TGTGCCAGCAGTTACATGGGAGGGCAGTTCTTC.

The V gene is TRBV18, the J gene TRBJ2-3; 10 nucleotides align to TRBD2. Germline V gives CDR1 KGHSH, CDR2 LQKENI. Trimming took 4 bases from V and 2 from J; bases not matched to a gene: 3. The CDR3 has 15 residues. The DNA of the CDR3 is TGTGCCAGCTCACGGACTAGCGGCCACACAGATACGCAGTATTTT. Amino acids: CASSRTSGHTDTQYF.

By share, this clonotype ranks as medium-sized. This sequence joins TRBV18 and TRBJ1-1; 7 bases are a match to TRBD1. This CDR3 is 16 amino acids long. The V segment lost 2 bases and the J segment 1 base; nucleotides outside the gene matches: 7. CDR1 is KGHSH, CDR2 LQKENI, per germline. The CDR3 DNA sequence: TGTGCCAGCTCACCAGGGCAAGGGGGCCAGAACACTGAAGCTTTCTTT. The encoded protein is CASSPGQGGQNTEAFF.

In regard to this clonotype: Being one base from a much bigger clone, this may be a read error. The chain recombines TRBV27 with TRBJ2-5; tentatively, D is TRBD1 (5 bases). Looked up from germline, CDR1 is MNHEY and CDR2 is SMNVEV (reference sequence). The CDR3 totals 14 residues. Trimming stripped 6 bases from V and 5 bases from J, with 16 bases between. CDR3 sequence: CASSSYRFRETQYF. The CDR3 DNA sequence: TGTGCCAGCAGCTCTTACAGGTTCCGTGAGACCCAGTACTTC.

The CDR3: CASSPRGGNQPQHF. CDR3 coding DNA: TGTGCCAGCAGCCCCCGTGGAGGGAATCAGCCCCAGCATTTT. V and J are TRBV7-2 and TRBJ1-5; D unresolved. V lost 5 bases, J lost 4 bases, and 12 bases lay in between. Looked up from germline, CDR1 is SGHTA and CDR2 is FQGNSA. The CDR3 is made up of 14 amino acids.

In this sample, this clonotype is medium-sized. This chain links TRBV6-5 with TRBJ2-6; D unresolved. With 8 bases removed from V and 0 bases from J, the gap between germline ends came to 8 bases. The CDR3 consists of 14 residues. Germline CDR1 MNHEY, CDR2 SVGAGI. This CDR3 reads CASRRLSGANVLTF. The CDR3 region has the DNA TGTGCCAGCCGCAGGCTCTCTGGGGCCAACGTCCTGACTTTC.

The gene calls are TRBV5-4 and TRBJ1-1, with no clear D. V was clipped by 4 bases and J by 1 base, with 14 bases between them. The CDR3 consists of 15 residues. Germline CDR1 is SGHNT and CDR2 is YYREEE (reference sequence). The chain's CDR3 is CASSIPWQGNTEAFF. The CDR3 nucleotides are TGTGCCAGCAGCATTCCATGGCAAGGGAACACTGAAGCTTTCTTT. Filled out from reference TRBV5-4 and TRBJ1-1, the complete variable domain reads ETGVTQSPTHLIKTRGQQVTLRCSSQSGHNTVSWYQQALGQGPQFIFQYYREEENGRGNFPPRFSGLQFPNYSSELNVNALELDDSALYLCASSIPWQGNTEAFFGQGTRLTVV.

This clonotype has only a few counts. This chain links TRBV5-1 with TRBJ1-5; no clear D. In germline, CDR1 is SGHRS, CDR2 YFSETQ. V dropped 4 bases and J dropped 3 bases, with 17 bases sitting between them. The CDR3 contains 16 residues. In DNA, the CDR3 is TGCGCCAGCAGCCTAGGCCCAGACTCAATCAATCAGCCCCAGCATTTT. Residues: CASSLGPDSINQPQHF.

The V gene is TRBV6-2 or TRBV6-3, the J gene TRBJ1-2; 12 nucleotides line up with TRBD1. Germline V gives CDR1 MNHEY, CDR2 SVGEGT. The CDR3 extends over 14 amino acids. With 4 bases clipped from V and 8 bases from J, the junction kept 5 bases outside the gene matches. DNA for the CDR3: TGTGCCAGCAGTTTCGCCGGGACAGGGGGCGGCTACACCTTC. Protein sequence: CASSFAGTGGGYTF.

This rearrangement joins TRBV11-3 to TRBJ1-3, with a possible D match to TRBD1 (5 bases). Germline assignment: CDR1 SGHNT and CDR2 YENEEA. This CDR3 spans 12 amino acids. V was pared by 5 bases and J by 10 bases, with 12 bases between. This CDR3 reads CASSPPGGTIYF. The CDR3 DNA reads TGTGCCAGCAGCCCCCCCGGGGGGACCATATATTTT.